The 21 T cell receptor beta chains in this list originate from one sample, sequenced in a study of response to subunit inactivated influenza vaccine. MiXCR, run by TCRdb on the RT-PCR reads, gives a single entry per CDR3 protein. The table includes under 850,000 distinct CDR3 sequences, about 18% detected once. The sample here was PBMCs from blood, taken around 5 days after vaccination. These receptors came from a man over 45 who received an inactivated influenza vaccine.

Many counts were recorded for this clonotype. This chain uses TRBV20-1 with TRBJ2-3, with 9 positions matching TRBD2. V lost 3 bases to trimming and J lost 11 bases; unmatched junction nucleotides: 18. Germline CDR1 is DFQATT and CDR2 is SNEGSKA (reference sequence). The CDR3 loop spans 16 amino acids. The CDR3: CSASNPTAGGLLKQYF. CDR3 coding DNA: TGCAGTGCTAGTAACCCCACCGCGGGAGGGCTTCTAAAGCAGTATTTT.

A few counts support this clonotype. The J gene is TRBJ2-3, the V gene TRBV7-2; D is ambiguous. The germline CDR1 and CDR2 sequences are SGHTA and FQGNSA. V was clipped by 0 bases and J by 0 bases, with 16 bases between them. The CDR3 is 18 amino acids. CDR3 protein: CASSLALLGSTSTDTQYF. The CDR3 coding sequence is TGTGCCAGCAGCTTAGCGCTCTTGGGGTCTACTAGCACAGATACGCAGTATTTT.

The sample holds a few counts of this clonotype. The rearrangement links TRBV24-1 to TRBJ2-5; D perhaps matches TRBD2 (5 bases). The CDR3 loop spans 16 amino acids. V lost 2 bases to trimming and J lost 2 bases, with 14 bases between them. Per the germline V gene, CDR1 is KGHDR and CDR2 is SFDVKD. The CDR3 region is CATSDSPPWEQETQYF. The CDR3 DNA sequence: TGTGCCACCAGTGATTCCCCTCCCTGGGAGCAAGAGACCCAGTACTTC.

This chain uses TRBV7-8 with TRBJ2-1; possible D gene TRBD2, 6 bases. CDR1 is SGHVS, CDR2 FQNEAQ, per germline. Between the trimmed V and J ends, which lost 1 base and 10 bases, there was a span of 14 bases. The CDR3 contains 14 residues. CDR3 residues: CASSLDAGLAEQFF. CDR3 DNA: TGTGCCAGCAGCTTAGACGCCGGGCTAGCGGAGCAGTTCTTC.

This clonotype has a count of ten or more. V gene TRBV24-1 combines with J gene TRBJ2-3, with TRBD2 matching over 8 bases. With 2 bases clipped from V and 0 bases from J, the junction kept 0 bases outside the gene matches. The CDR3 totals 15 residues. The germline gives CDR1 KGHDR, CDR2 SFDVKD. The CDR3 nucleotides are TGTGCCACCAGTGATTCTAGCGGGAGCACAGATACGCAGTATTTT. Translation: CATSDSSGSTDTQYF.

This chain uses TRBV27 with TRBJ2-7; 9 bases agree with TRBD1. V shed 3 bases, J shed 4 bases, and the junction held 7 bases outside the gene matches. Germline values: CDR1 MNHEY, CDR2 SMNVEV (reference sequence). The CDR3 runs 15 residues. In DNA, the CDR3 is TGTGCCAGCAGTTTCAGCGGGACAGGGTTATACGAGCAGTACTTC. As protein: CASSFSGTGLYEQYF.

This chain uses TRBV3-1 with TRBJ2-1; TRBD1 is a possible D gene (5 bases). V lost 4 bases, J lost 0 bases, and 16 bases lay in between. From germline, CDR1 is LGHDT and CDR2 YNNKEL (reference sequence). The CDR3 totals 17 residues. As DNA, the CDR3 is TGTGCCAGCAGCCCATTAGGGGATCCCCTCTCCTACAATGAGCAGTTCTTC. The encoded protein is CASSPLGDPLSYNEQFF.

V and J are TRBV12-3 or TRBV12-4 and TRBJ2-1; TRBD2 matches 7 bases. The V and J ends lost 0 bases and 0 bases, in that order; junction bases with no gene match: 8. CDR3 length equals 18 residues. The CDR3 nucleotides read TGTGCCAGCAGTTTAGCGAGACTAGGCGGGAGCTCCTACAATGAGCAGTTCTTC. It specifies CASSLARLGGSSYNEQFF.

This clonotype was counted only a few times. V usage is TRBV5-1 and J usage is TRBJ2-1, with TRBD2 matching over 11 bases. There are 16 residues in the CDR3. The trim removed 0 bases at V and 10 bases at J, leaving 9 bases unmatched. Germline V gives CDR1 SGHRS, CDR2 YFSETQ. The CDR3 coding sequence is TGCGCCAGCAGCTTGGTTGGGACTAGCGGTTTCTTCGAGCAGTTCTTC. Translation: CASSLVGTSGFFEQFF.

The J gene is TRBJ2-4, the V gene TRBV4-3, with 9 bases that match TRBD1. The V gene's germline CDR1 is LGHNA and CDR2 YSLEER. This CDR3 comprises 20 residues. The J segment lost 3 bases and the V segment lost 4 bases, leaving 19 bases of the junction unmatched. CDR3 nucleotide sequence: TGCGCCAGCAGCCCAGACTCCGGGACAGGGTCCTCACTAGTCAAAAACATTCAGTACTTC. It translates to CASSPDSGTGSSLVKNIQYF.

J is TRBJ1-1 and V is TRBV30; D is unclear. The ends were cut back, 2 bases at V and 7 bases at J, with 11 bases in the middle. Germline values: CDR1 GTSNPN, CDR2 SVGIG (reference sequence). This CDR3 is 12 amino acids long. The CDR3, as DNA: TGTGCCTGGAGTTTAACGGGGTATGAAGCTTTCTTT. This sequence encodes CAWSLTGYEAFF.

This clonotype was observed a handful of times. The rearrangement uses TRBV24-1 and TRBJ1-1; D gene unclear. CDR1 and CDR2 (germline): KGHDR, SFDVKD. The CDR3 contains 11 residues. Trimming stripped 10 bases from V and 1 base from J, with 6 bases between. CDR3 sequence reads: CATPGNTEAFF. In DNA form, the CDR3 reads TGTGCCACTCCAGGGAACACTGAAGCTTTCTTT.

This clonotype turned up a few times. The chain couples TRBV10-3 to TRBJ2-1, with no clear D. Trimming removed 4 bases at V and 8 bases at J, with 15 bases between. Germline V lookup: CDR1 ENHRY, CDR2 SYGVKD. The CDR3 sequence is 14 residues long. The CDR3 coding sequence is TGTGCCATCAGTGGTGGCAGGAGAGAGGATGAGCAGTTCTTC. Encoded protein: CAISGGRREDEQFF.

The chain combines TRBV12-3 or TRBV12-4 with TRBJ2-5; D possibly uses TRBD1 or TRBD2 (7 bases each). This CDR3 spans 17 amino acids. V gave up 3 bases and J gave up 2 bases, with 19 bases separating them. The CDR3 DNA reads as TGTGCCAGCAGTTTGATTTTGGGGGGGACAGTTCAAGAGACCCAGTACTTC. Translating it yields CASSLILGGTVQETQYF.

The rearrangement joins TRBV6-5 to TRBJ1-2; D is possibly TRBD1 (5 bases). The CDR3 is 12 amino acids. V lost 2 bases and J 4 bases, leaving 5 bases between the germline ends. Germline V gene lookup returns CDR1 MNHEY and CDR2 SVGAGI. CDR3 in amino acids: CASSYGGYGYTF. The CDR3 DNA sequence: TGTGCCAGCAGTTACGGGGGCTATGGCTACACCTTC.

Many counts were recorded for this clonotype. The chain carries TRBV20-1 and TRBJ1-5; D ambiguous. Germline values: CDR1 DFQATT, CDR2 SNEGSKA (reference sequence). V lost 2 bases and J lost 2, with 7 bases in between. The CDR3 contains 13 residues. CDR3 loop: CSARNGGNQPQHF. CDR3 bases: TGCAGTGCTAGAAATGGTGGCAATCAGCCCCAGCATTTT.

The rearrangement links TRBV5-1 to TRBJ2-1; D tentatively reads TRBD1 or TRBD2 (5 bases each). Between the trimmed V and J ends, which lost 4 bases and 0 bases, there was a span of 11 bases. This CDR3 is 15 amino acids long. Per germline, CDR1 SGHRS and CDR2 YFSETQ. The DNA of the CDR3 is TGCGCCAGCAGCACCTGGGGGAGCTCCTACAATGAGCAGTTCTTC. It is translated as CASSTWGSSYNEQFF.

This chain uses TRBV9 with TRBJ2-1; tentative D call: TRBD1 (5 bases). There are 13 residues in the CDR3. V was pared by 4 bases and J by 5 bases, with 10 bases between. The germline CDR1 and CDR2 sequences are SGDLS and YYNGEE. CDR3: CASSPRTHNEQFF. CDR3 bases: TGTGCCAGCAGCCCCCGGACACACAATGAGCAGTTCTTC.

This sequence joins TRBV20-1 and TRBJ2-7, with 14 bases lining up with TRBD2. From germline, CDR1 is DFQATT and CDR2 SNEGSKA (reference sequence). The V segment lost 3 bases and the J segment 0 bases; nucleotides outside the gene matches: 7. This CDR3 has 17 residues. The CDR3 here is CSARGGLAGAISYEQYF. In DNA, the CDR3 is TGCAGTGCTAGGGGGGGACTAGCGGGAGCGATCTCCTACGAGCAGTACTTC.

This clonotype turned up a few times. Here the CDR3 reads CASSRDLRGTGELFF. CDR3 nucleotide sequence: TGTGCCAGCTCACGTGATCTTCGCGGCACCGGGGAGCTGTTTTTT. The chain couples TRBV18 to TRBJ2-2; no definite D call. Germline CDR1 and CDR2: KGHSH and LQKENI. V was shortened by 4 bases and J by 4 bases, with 13 bases between the two germline ends. This CDR3 has 15 amino acids.

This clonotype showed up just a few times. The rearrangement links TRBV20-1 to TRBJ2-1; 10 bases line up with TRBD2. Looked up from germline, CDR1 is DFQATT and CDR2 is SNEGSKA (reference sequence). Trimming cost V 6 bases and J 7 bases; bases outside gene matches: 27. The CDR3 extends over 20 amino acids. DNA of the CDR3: TGCAGTGCCCCTACCCCCAACGGGCCTAGCGGGAGATCGTTAGGGAATGAGCAGTTCTTC. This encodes CSAPTPNGPSGRSLGNEQFF.